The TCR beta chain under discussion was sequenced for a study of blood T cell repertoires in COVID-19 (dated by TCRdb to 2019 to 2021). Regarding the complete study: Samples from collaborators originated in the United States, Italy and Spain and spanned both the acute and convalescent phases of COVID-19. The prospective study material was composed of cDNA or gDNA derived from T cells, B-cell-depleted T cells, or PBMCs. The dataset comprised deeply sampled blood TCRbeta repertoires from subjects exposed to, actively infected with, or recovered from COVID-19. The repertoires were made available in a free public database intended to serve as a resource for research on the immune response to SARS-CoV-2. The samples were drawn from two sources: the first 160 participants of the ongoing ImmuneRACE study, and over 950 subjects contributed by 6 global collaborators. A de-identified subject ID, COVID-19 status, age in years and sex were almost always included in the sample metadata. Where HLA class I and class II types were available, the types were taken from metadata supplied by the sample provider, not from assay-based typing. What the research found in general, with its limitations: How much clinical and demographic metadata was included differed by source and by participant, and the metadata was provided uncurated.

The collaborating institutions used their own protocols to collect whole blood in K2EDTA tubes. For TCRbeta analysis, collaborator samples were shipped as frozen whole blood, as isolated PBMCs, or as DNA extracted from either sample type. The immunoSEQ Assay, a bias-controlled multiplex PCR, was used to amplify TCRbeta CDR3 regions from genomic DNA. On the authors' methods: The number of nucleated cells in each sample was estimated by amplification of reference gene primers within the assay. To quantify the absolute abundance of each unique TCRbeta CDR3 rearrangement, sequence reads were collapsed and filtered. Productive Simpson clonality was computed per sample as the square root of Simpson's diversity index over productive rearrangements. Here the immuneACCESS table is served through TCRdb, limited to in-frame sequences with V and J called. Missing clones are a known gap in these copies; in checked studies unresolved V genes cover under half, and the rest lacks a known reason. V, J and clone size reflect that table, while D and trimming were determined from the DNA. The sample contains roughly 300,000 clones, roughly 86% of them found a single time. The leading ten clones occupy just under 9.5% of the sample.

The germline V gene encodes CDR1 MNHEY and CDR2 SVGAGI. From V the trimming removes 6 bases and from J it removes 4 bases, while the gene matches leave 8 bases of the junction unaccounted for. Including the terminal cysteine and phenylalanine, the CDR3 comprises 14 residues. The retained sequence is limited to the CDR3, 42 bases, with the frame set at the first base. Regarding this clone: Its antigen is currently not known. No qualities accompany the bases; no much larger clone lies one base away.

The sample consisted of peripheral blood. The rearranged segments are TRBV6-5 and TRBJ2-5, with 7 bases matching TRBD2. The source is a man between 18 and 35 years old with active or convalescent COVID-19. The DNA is TGTGCCAGCAGCCAGGACTGGGGGGGAGAGACCCAGTACTTC. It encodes CASSQDWGGETQYF.